This TCR beta chain is drawn from a study of T and B cells in COVID-19 patients. TRB was amplified from around 230-520 ng of blood genomic DNA. Findings of the study overall: Highly clonal in active COVID-19, TRB repertoires exceeded healthy-donor diversity and richness at recovery. Patients with COVID-19 reportedly showed strongly skewed T cell receptor beta variable and joining gene usage.

CDR3 length equals 18 residues. With V trimmed by 5 bases and J by 1 base, 10 bases remained unmatched. The V gene's germline CDR1 is MDHEN and CDR2 SYDVKM. This clonotype was counted only a few times. Antigen: not known. BIOMED2 TRB-A/B primer pools were used in multiplex TRB PCR. TCRdb reanalysed the multiplex PCR reads using MiXCR and keeps one entry per CDR3 protein. The sample lists about 720 distinct CDR3 sequences, over 25% occurring once. The chain has TRBV28 and TRBJ2-3, with 12 bases lining up with TRBD2. The sequence was collected from a human donor with active COVID-19. The donor label of this sample is uncertain. The sequencing sample was made of blood. CDR3 sequence: CASSLWTSGVPGTDTQYF. The CDR3 DNA is TGTGCCAGCAGTCTCTGGACTAGCGGGGTACCCGGCACAGATACGCAGTATTTT.